Sequencing of this T cell receptor beta chain was carried out in a study of T cell responses to AZD1222 COVID-19 vaccine. The data were produced by immunoSEQ multiplex PCR, yet TCRdb's version contains in-frame clones alone and is incomplete. There are 70,000 to 95,000 clones in the sample; around nine tenths occur only once, and 6.9% lies in the top ten. Study conclusions and caveats: Spike as a whole was targeted by vaccine-associated CD4 TCRs, dominant at 160-218 and 743-854.

Comments on this clone: The antigen remains undetermined.

V shed 5 bases and J shed 3 bases, with 14 bases lying between them. CDR3 length: 14 amino acids. In germline, CDR1 is LNHDA, CDR2 SQIVND (reference sequence). The material was peripheral blood, obtained 28 days after the second AZD1222 dose. The V and J genes are TRBV19 and TRBJ2-7; TRBD1 might be the D (5 bases). This TCR was sampled from an adult who received the AZD1222 COVID-19 vaccine. The CDR3 sequence: CASSEGIRVYEQYF. Here the CDR3 DNA reads TGTGCCAGTAGTGAAGGTATCAGGGTCTACGAGCAGTACTTC. Complete variable domain (other parts from reference TRBV19 and TRBJ2-7): DGGITQSPKYLFRKEGQNVTLSCEQNLNHDAMYWYRQDPGQGLRLIYYSQIVNDFQKGDIAEGYSVSREKKESFPLTVTSAQKNPTAFYLCASSEGIRVYEQYFGPGTRLTVT.